Listed below are T cell receptor beta chains from one sample, sequenced in a study of patients and donors after allogeneic stem cell transplantation. Each CDR3 protein gets one entry after TCRdb re-called the RT-PCR reads with MiXCR. Among 800,000 to 1,000,000 distinct CDR3 sequences, more than 15% were seen once, and the ten largest hold around 6%. The sequencing input was blood, either unsorted or a sorted T cell fraction (not recorded which). These receptors were taken from a human donor who was either an allogeneic HSCT recipient or a stem cell or donor lymphocyte infusion donor (not recorded which). It is not recorded whose cells these are; they may come from a transplant donor. Both conserved end residues are trimmed from each CDR3. Not all rows give a size; the values are once, few, many and, for expanded clones, a class.

TRBJ2-5 | TRBV9 | few | ASSLAPRETQY
TRBJ1-5 | TRBV4-1 | . | ASSQDTLQTGPNQPQH
TRBJ1-1 | TRBV2 | . | ASSNGRNTEAF
TRBJ1-1 | TRBV20-1 | few | SASRAGGHTEAF
TRBJ2-2 | TRBV12-3/TRBV12-4 | few | ASSYRRGGTGELF
TRBJ2-3 | TRBV14 | . | ASSQGAATGTDTQY
TRBJ2-1 | TRBV27 | . | ASSSPLGFGNEQF
TRBJ2-5 | TRBV3-1 | . | ASSQERPEETQY
TRBJ2-5 | TRBV7-3 | . | ASSLGETFEETQY
TRBJ2-1 | TRBV20-1 | few | SAKDGYNEQF
TRBJ2-7 | TRBV18 | . | ASSPPGQANYEQY
TRBJ2-7 | TRBV7-2 | . | ASSLGPTSGSYEQY
TRBJ1-5 | TRBV21-1 | few | ASSKTFHADQPQH
TRBJ1-5 | TRBV10-3 | . | AISRTGGDQPQH
TRBJ1-6 | TRBV20-1 | . | SARDPSNNSPLH
TRBJ2-1 | TRBV18 | . | ASSLAGTGGYNEQF
TRBJ1-1 | TRBV4-2 | . | ASSPSMAGGAIGTEAF
TRBJ1-4 | TRBV6-1 | few | ATRRGRTDGNEKLF
TRBJ1-5 | TRBV4-3 | . | ASSQDVFQPQH
TRBJ2-2 | TRBV5-1 | . | ASSSTSGRTGELF
TRBJ1-5 | TRBV12-3/TRBV12-4 | many | ASSFGQSNQPQH
TRBJ2-3 | TRBV5-6 | few | ASSANREVITDTQY
TRBJ2-7 | TRBV24-1 | . | ATSGGLYEQY
TRBJ2-2 | TRBV20-1 | few | GTGTPHTGELF
TRBJ1-1 | TRBV7-2 | once | ASSSGGGIKNTEAF
TRBJ1-6 | TRBV25-1 | . | ASSHPNSPLH
TRBJ1-1 | TRBV6-5 | few | ASSLEQGEAF
TRBJ2-7 | TRBV27 | . | ASRTGEAPYEQY
TRBJ1-3 | TRBV7-6 | . | ASSPQGPNSGNTIY
TRBJ2-3 | TRBV9 | . | ASSVGLSAGDTQY